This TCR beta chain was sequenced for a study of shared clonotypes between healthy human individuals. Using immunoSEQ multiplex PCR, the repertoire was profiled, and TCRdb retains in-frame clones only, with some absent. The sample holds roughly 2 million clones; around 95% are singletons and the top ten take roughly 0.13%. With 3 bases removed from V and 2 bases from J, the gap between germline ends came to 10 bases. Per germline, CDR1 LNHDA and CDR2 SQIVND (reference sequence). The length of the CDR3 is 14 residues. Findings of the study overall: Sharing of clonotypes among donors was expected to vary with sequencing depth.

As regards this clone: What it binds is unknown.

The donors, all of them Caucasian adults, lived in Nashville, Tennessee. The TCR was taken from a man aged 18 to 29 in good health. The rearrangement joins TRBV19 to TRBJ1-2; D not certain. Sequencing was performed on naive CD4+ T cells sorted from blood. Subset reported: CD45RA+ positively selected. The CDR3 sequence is CASSIEDGNYGYTF. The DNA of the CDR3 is TGTGCCAGTAGTATTGAGGACGGAAACTATGGCTACACCTTC. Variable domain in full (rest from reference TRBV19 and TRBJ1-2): DGGITQSPKYLFRKEGQNVTLSCEQNLNHDAMYWYRQDPGQGLRLIYYSQIVNDFQKGDIAEGYSVSREKKESFPLTVTSAQKNPTAFYLCASSIEDGNYGYTFGSGTRLTVV.